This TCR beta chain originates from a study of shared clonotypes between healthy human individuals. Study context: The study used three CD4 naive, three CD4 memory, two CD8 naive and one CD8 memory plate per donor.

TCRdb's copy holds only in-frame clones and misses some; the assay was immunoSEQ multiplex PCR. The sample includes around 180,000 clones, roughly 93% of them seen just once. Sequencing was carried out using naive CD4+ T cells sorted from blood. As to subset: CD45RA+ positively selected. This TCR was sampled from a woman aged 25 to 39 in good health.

CDR3 protein: CASSTAGQGAYGYTF. DNA for the CDR3: TGTGCCAGTAGTACCGCTGGACAGGGGGCATATGGCTACACCTTC. The chain employs TRBV19 and TRBJ1-2; 11 bases map to TRBD1. V trimming: 4 bases; J trimming: 5 bases; junction bases outside the gene matches: 6. The CDR3 has 15 residues. Germline V gene data show CDR1 as LNHDA and CDR2 as SQIVND (reference sequence).